This T cell receptor (beta chain) comes out of a study of shared clonotypes between healthy human individuals. Measured with immunoSEQ multiplex PCR; TCRdb has only the in-frame clones, and not every one. This repertoire shows roughly 1,600,000 clones, about 98.5% found once; its top ten account for over 0.3%. This receptor was identified in a man in his thirties or forties in good health. Sequencing was carried out using naive CD4+ T cells sorted from blood. Indicated subset: CD45RA+ positively selected.

The CDR3 DNA reads TGTGCCATCAGTCTGGGACAGAACACCGGGGAGCTGTTTTTT. It encodes CAISLGQNTGELFF. The chain has TRBV10-3 and TRBJ2-2; perhaps TRBD1 as D (6 bases). Germline lookup yields CDR1 ENHRY and CDR2 SYGVKD. The CDR3 runs 14 residues. V lost 5 bases and J lost 1, with 8 bases in between.